Below, one T cell receptor (beta chain) is given with its context. This CDR3 is 15 amino acids long. Germline V CDR1 and CDR2: SNHLY, FYNNEI. The V end lost 6 bases, the J end lost 2 bases, and 13 bases lay between the germline ends. Time point indicated: persistent/refractory GD, antithyroid drugs over 5 years with positive TRAb. Preparation of the TCR library used RNA extracted from PBMCs. The sample comes from a study of regulatory T cells in long-lasting Graves disease. Assembly of TCR beta libraries relied on iRepertoire HTBI primers together with Arm-PCR of CDR3 regions. TCRdb passed the multiplex PCR reads through MiXCR, listing each CDR3 protein once. This table has 400,000 to 600,000 distinct CDR3 sequences, 20% to 25% appearing once.

The rearrangement joins TRBV2 to TRBJ2-2; D uncertain. The starting material was peripheral blood mononuclear cells (PBMCs), obtained when the disease was refractory, from a patient treated with antithyroid drugs. The clonotype originates from a female donor with Graves disease. CDR3 nucleotides: TGTGCCAGCAGCCTTCAGGCCCGTAACACCGGGGAGCTGTTTTTT. Protein sequence: CASSLQARNTGELFF. The variable domain in full, completed from reference TRBV2 and TRBJ2-2, reads EPEVTQTPSHQVTQMGQEVILRCVPISNHLYFYWYRQILGQKVEFLVSFYNNEISEKSEIFDDQFSVERPDGSNFTLKIRSTKLEDSAMYFCASSLQARNTGELFFGEGSRLTVL.